Each of the 2 T cell receptor beta chains below was sequenced from the same sample in a study of shared clonotypes between healthy human individuals. Sequencing was performed with immunoSEQ multiplex PCR; in TCRdb, only in-frame clones are kept and a portion is missing. The sample records 490,000 or so clones, about 82% being singletons. The specimen sequenced was PBMCs. Every receptor here comes from a middle-aged woman in good health. Some clones in this sample may be carry-over from other donors' samples.

The V and J genes are TRBV28 and TRBJ2-2; 10 bases map to TRBD2. Germline values: CDR1 MDHEN, CDR2 SYDVKM. The CDR3 totals 14 residues. V shed 10 bases, J shed 3 bases, and the junction held 5 bases outside the gene matches. The CDR3: CATLAGVDTGELFF. The CDR3 DNA follows: TGTGCCACCCTAGCGGGAGTGGACACCGGGGAGCTGTTTTTT.

In its sample, this clone was seen once. The chain carries TRBV5-6 and TRBJ1-6, with a weak D call TRBD1 (6 bases). Germline V gives CDR1 SGHDT, CDR2 YYEEEE. CDR3 length: 17 residues. Deletions cut 3 bases from V and 6 bases from J, with 19 bases between. CDR3 in DNA: TGTGCCAGCAGCTGGAACCGTGGCGGGGGCGGTAATTCACCCCTCCACTTT. The encoded protein is CASSWNRGGGGNSPLHF.